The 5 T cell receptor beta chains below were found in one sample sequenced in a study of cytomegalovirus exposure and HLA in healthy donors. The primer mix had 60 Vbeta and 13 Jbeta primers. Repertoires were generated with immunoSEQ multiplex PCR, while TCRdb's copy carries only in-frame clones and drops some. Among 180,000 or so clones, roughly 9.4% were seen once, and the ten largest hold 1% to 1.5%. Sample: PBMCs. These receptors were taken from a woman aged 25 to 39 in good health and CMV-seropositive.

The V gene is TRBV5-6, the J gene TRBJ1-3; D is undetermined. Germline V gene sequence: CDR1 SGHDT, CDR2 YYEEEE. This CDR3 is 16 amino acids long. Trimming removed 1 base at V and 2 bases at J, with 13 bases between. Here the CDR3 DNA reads TGTGCCAGCAGCTTGCCGCAACGGGGAGCTGGAAACACCATATATTTT. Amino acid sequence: CASSLPQRGAGNTIYF.

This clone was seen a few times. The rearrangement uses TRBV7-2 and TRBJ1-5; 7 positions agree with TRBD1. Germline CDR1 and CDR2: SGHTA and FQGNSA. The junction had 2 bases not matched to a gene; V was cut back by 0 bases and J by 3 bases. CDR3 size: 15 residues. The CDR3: CASSLAGTANQPQHF. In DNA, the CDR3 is TGTGCCAGCAGCTTAGCCGGGACAGCCAATCAGCCCCAGCATTTT.

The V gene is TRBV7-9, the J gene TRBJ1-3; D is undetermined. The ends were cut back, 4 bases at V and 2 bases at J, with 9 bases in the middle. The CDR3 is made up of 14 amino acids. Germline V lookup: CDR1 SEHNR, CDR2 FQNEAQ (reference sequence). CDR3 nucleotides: TGTGCCAGCAGCTCTCCCGGGGCTGGAAACACCATATATTTT. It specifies CASSSPGAGNTIYF. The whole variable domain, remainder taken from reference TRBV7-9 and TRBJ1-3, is DTGVSQNPRHKITKRGQNVTFRCDPISEHNRLYWYRQTLGQGPEFLTYFQNEAQLEKSRLLSDRFSAERPKGSFSTLEIQRTEQGDSAMYLCASSSPGAGNTIYFGEGSWLTVV.

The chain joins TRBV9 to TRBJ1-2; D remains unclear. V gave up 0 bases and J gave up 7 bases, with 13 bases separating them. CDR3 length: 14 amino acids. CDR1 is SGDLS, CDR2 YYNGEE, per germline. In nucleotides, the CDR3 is TGTGCCAGCAGCGTAGTGGGCAAAGTTGTTGGCTACACCTTC. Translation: CASSVVGKVVGYTF.

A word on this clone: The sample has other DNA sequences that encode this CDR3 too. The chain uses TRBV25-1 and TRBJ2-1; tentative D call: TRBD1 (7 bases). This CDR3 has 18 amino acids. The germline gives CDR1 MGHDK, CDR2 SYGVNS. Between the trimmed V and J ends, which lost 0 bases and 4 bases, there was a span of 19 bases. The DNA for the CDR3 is TGTGCCAGCAGTGAATACCTGCGGGGACAGTCATTATACAATGAGCAGTTCTTC. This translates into CASSEYLRGQSLYNEQFF. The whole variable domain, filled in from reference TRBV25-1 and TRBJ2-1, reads EADIYQTPRYLVIGTGKKITLECSQTMGHDKMYWYQQDPGMELHLIHYSYGVNSTEKGDLSSESTVSRIRTEHFPLTLESARPSHTSQYLCASSEYLRGQSLYNEQFFGPGTRLTVL.